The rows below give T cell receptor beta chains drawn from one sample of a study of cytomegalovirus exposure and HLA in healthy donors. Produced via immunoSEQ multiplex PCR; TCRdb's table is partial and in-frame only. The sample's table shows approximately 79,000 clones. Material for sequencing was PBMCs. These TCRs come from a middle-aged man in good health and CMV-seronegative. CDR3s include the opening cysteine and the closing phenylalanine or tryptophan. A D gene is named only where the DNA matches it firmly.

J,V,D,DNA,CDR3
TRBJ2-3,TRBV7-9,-,TGTGCCAGCAGCTTATCAAGCCGAGATACGCAGTATTTT,CASSLSSRDTQYF
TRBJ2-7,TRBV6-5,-,TGTGCCAGTTCCTTCGGGGGCGAGCAGTACTTC,CASSFGGEQYF
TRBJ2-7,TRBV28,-,TGTGCCAGCAGTTCCCCTAAAGAGCAGTACTTC,CASSSPKEQYF
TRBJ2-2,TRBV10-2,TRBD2,TGCGCCAGCAGCCTCAGCTTAGGCGGGGGTTCGGTGATAAACACCGGGGAGCTGTTTTTT,CASSLSLGGGSVINTGELFF
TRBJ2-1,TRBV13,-,TGTGCCAGCAGCTTATCAAGCGATGAGCAGTTCTTC,CASSLSSDEQFF
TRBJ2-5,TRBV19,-,TGTGCCAGTAGCCAACCAGGTGGGGAGACCCAGTACTTC,CASSQPGGETQYF
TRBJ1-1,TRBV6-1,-,TGTGCCAGCAGTGGCCTGCCGGGGACTGAAGCTTTCTTT,CASSGLPGTEAFF
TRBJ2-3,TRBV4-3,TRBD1,TGCGCCAGCAGCCGAAATTCAGGGGGCGCGGATACGCAGTATTTT,CASSRNSGGADTQYF
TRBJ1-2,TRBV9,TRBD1,TGTGCCAGCAGCTCCCAAAGTCGTCGCTCCAGGGACAGCGGTGGCTACACCTTC,CASSSQSRRSRDSGGYTF
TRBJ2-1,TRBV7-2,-,TGTGCCAGCAGCTTAACGGGAACCTACAATGAGCAGTTCTTC,CASSLTGTYNEQFF
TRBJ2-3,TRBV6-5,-,TGTGCCAGCAGTTACGACTCCAGGGTAGATACGCAGTATTTT,CASSYDSRVDTQYF